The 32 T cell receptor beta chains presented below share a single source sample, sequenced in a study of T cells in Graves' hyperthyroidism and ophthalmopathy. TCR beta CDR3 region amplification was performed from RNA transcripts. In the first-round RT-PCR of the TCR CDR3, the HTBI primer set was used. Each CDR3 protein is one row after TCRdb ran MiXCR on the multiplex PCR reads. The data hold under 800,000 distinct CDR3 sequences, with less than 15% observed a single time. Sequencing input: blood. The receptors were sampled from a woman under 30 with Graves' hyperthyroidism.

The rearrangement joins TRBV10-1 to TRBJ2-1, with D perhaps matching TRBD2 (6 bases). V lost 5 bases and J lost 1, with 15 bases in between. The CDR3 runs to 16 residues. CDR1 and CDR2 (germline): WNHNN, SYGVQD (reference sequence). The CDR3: CASSPRKAGSYNEQFF. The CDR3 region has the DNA TGCGCCAGCAGTCCCAGGAAGGCGGGATCCTACAATGAGCAGTTCTTC.

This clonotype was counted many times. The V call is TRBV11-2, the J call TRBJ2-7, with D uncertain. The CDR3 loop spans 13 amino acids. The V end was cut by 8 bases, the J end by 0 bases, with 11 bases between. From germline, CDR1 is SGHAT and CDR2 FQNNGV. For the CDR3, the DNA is TGTGCCAGCCAAAAGGGTAGCTCCTACGAGCAGTACTTC. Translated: CASQKGSSYEQYF.

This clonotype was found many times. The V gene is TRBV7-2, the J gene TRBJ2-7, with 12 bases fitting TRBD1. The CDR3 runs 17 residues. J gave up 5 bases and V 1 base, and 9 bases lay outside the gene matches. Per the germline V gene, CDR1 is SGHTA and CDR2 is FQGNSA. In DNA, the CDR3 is TGTGCCAGCAGCTTAGTAGGGACAGGGGGCGCCCCGGACGAGCAGTACTTC. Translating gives CASSLVGTGGAPDEQYF.

CDR3 protein: CASSLHSTYEQYF. CDR3 DNA: TGTGCCAGCAGCTTGCACTCAACCTACGAGCAGTACTTC. The chain employs TRBV13 and TRBJ2-7, with D hard to call. The CDR3 sequence is 13 residues long. V lost 3 bases and J lost 2, with 8 bases in between. Germline assignment: CDR1 PRHDT and CDR2 FYEKMQ (reference sequence).

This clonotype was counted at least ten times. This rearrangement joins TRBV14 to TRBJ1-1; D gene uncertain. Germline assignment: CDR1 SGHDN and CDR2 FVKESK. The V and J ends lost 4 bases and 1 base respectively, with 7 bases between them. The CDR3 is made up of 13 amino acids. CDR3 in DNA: TGTGCCAGCAGCCTCGTCCCGAACACTGAAGCTTTCTTT. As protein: CASSLVPNTEAFF. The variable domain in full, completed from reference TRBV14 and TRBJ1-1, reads EAGVTQFPSHSVIEKGQTVTLRCDPISGHDNLYWYRRVMGKEIKFLLHFVKESKQDESGMPNNRFLAERTGGTYSTLKVQPAELEDSGVYFCASSLVPNTEAFFGQGTRLTVV.

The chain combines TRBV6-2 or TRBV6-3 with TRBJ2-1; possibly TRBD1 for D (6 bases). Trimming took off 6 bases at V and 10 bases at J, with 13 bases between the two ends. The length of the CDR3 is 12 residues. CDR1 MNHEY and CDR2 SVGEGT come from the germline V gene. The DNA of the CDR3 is TGTGCCAGCAGGCTCAGGGGCCGAGAGCAGTTCTTC. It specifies CASRLRGREQFF.

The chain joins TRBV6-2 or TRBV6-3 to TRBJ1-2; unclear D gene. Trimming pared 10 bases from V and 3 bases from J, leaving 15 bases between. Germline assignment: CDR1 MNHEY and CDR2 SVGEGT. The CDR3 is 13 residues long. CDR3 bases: TGTGCCACCGGCATCGGGAGCGACTATGGCTACACCTTC. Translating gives CATGIGSDYGYTF.

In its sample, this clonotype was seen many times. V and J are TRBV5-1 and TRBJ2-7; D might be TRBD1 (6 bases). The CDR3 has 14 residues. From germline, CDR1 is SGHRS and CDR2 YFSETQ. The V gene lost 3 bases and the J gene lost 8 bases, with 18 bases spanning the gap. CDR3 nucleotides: TGCGCCAGCAGCTCGGGGAACAGGGAGAGGCAGCAGTACTTC. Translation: CASSSGNRERQQYF.

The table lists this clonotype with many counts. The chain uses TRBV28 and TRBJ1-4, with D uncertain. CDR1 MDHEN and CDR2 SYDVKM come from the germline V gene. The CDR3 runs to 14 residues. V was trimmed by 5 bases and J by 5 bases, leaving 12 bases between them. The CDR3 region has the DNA TGTGCCAGCAGTGGGGTCCCGACGAATGAAAAACTGTTTTTT. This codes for CASSGVPTNEKLFF.

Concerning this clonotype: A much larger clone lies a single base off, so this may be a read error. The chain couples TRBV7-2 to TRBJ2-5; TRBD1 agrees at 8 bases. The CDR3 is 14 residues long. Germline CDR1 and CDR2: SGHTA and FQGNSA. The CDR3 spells CAGSLRTGLETQYF. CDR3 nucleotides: TGTGCCGGCAGCTTAAGGACAGGGCTCGAGACCCAGTACTTC.

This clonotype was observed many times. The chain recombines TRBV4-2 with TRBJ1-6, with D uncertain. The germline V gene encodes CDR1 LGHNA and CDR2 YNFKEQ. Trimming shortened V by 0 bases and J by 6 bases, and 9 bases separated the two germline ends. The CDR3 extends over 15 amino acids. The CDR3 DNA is TGTGCCAGCAGCCAAGAGTGGTCTAGTAATTCACCCCTCCACTTT. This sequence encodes CASSQEWSSNSPLHF.

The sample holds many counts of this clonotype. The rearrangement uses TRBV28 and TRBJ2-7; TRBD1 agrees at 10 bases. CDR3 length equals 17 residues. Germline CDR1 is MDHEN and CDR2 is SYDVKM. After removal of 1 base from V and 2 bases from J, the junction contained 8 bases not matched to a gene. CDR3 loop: CASSLFVGGQGTYEQYF. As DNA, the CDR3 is TGTGCCAGCAGTTTATTTGTTGGGGGACAGGGGACCTACGAGCAGTACTTC. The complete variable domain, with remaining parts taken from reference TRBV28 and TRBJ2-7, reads DVKVTQSSRYLVKRTGEKVFLECVQDMDHENMFWYRQDPGLGLRLIYFSYDVKMKEKGDIPEGYSVSREKKERFSLILESASTNQTSMYLCASSLFVGGQGTYEQYFGPGTRLTVT.

In DNA, the CDR3 is TGTGCCAGCAGCTTCGGCCCGGGGGGCATTCAGTACTTC. Its translation: CASSFGPGGIQYF. The chain carries TRBV7-2 and TRBJ2-4, with 7 positions matching TRBD2. The CDR3 has 13 residues. Germline trimming cut 3 bases from V and 9 bases from J; bases unmatched to any gene: 5. From germline, CDR1 is SGHTA and CDR2 FQGNSA.

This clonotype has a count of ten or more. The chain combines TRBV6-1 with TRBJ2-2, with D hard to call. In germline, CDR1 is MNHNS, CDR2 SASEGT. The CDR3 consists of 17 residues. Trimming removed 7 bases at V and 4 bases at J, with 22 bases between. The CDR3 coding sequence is TGTGCCAGCACGGCGGCCTTTTATTCACGGCCCACCGGGGAGCTGTTTTTT. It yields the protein CASTAAFYSRPTGELFF.

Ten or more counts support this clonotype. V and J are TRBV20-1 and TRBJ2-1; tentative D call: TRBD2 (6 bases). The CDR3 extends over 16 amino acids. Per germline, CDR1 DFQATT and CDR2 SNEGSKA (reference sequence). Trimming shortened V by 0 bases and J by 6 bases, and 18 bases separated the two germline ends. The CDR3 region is CSARDLLPRDFNEQFF. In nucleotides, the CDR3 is TGCAGTGCTAGAGATCTCCTCCCTCGGGACTTCAATGAGCAGTTCTTC.

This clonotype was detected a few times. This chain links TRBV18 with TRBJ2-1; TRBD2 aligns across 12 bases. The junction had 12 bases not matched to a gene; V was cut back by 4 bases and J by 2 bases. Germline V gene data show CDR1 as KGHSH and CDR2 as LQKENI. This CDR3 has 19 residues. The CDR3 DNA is TGTGCCAGCTCACTACCCGGAACTAGCGGGAGGAAAACCTACAATGAGCAGTTCTTC. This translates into CASSLPGTSGRKTYNEQFF.

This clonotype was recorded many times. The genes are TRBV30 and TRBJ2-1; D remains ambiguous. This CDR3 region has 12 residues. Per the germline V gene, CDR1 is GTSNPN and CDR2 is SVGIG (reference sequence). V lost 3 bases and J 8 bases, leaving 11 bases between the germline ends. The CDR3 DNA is TGTGCCTGGAGACATCGAGGCCATGAGCAGTTCTTC. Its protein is CAWRHRGHEQFF.

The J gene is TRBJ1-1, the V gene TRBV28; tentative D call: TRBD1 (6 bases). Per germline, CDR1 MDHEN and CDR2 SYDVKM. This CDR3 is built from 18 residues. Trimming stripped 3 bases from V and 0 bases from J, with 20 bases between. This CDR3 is CASSFRLATGFMNTEAFF. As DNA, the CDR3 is TGTGCCAGCAGTTTTCGCTTGGCGACAGGCTTTATGAACACTGAAGCTTTCTTT.

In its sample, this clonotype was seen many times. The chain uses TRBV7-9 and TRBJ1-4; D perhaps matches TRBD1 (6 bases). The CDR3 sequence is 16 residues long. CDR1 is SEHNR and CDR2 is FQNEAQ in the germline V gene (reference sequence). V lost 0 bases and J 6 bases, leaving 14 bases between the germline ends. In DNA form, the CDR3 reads TGTGCCAGCAGCTTAGCGGTGGGGGCAGAGGATGAAAAACTGTTTTTT. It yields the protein CASSLAVGAEDEKLFF.

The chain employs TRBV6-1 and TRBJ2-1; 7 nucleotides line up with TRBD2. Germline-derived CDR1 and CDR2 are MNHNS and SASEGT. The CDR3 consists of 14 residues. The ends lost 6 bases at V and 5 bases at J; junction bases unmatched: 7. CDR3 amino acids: CASRSLAHHNEQFF. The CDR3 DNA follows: TGTGCCAGCAGATCACTAGCGCACCACAATGAGCAGTTCTTC.

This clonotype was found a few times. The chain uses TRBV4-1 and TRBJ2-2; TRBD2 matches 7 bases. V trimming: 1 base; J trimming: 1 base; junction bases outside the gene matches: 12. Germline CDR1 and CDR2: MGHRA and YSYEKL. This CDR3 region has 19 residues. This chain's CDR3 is CASSQVSILSGENTGELFF. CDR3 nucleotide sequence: TGCGCCAGCAGCCAAGTCTCCATATTGAGCGGGGAGAACACCGGGGAGCTGTTTTTT.

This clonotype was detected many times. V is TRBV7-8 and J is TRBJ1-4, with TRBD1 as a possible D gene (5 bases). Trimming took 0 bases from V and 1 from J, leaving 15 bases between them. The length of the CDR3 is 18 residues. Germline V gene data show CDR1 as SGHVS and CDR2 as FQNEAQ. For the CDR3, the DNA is TGTGCCAGCAGCTTAGCGCGGAGAGACAGCAGAACTAATGAAAAACTGTTTTTT. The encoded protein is CASSLARRDSRTNEKLFF. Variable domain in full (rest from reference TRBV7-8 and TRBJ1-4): GAGVSQSPRYKVAKRGQDVALRCDPISGHVSLFWYQQALGQGPEFLTYFQNEAQLDKSGLPSDRFFAERPEGSVSTLKIQRTQQEDSAVYLCASSLARRDSRTNEKLFFGSGTQLSVL.

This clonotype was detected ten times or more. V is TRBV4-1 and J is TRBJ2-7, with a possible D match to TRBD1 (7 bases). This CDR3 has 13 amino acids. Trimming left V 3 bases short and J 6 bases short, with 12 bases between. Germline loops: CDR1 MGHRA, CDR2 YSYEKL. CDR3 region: CASSHYRGGEQYF. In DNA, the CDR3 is TGCGCCAGCAGCCATTACAGGGGAGGCGAGCAGTACTTC.

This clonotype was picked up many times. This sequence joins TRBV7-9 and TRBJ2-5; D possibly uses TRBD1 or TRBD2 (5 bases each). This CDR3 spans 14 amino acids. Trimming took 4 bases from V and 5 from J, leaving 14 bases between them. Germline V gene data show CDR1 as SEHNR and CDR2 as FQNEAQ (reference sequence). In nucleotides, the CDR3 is TGTGCCAGCAGCTCCGGGACCTATTGGGAGACCCAGTACTTC. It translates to CASSSGTYWETQYF.

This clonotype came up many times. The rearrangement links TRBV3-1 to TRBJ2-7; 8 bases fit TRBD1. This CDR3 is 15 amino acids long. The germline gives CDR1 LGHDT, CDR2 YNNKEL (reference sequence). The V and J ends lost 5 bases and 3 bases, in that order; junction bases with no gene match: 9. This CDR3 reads CASSASGTGHYEQYF. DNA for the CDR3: TGTGCCAGCAGCGCCTCCGGGACAGGACACTACGAGCAGTACTTC.

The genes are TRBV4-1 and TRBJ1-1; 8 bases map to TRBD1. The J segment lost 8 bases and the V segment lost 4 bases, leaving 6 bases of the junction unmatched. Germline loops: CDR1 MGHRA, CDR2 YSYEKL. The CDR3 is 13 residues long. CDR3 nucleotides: TGCGCCAGCAGCCCTGGACAGGGAAAGGAAGCTTTCTTT. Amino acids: CASSPGQGKEAFF.

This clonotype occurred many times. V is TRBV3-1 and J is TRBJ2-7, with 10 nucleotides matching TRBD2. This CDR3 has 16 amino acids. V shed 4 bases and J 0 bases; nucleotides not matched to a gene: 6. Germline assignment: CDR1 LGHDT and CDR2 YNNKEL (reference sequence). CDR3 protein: CASSPYASGSSYEQYF. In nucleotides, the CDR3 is TGTGCCAGCAGCCCCTACGCTAGCGGGAGCTCCTACGAGCAGTACTTC.

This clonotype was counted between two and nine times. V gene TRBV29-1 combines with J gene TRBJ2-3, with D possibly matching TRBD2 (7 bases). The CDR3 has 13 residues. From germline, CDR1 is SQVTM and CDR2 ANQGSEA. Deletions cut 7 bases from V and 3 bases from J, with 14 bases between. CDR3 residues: CSAVRGGTDTQYF. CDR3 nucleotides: TGCAGCGCCGTAAGGGGGGGGACAGATACGCAGTATTTT.

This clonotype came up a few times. The CDR3 loop is CASSLGNPTDTQYF. CDR3 nucleotide sequence: TGTGCCAGCAGTTTAGGCAACCCCACAGATACGCAGTATTTT. The chain carries TRBV27 and TRBJ2-3; D is unclear. V dropped 2 bases and J dropped 2 bases, with 8 bases sitting between them. CDR1 is MNHEY, CDR2 SMNVEV, per germline (reference sequence). This CDR3 is 14 amino acids long.

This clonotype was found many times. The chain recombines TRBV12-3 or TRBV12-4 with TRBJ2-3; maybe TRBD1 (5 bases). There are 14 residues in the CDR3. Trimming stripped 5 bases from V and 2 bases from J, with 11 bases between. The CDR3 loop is CASSRAGSTDTQYF. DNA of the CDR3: TGTGCCAGCAGTAGGGCAGGGTCCACAGATACGCAGTATTTT.

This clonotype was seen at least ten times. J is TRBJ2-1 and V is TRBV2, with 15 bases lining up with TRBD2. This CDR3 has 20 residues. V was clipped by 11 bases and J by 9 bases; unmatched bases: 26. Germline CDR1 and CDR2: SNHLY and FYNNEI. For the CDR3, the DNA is TGTGCCGCAGCGATCCCTCGGACGGGACTAGCGGGAGGAGTCTCGGGTGAGCAGTTCTTC. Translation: CAAAIPRTGLAGGVSGEQFF.

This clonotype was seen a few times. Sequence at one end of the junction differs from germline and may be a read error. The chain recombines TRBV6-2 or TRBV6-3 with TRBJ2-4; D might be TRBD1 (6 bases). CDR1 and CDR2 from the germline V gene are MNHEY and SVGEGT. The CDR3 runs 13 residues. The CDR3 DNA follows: TGTGCCAGCGGATATTCCCTTGGGGACATTCGGTACTTC. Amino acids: CASGYSLGDIRYF.